The rows below give T cell receptor beta chains drawn from one sample of a study of blood T cells in healthy people across ages. In TCRdb, the 5' RACE reads were re-called with MiXCR into one record per CDR3 protein. The data show approximately 800,000 distinct CDR3 sequences, with 62% seen just once and around a quarter held by the top ten. The specimen sequenced was blood. These receptors all stem from a man aged 25 to 45 in good health. CDR3s include the opening cysteine and the closing phenylalanine or tryptophan. Fields, in order: clone size, J gene, V gene, D gene, CDR3 protein, CDR3 DNA. The D gene is left open where the match is weak. Clone size, where shown, is once, few, many, or a class for clones that have expanded.

>.|TRBJ1-5|TRBV4-2|.
CASSQGQRGSQPQHF
TGTGCCAGCAGCCAAGGACAGAGAGGGAGTCAGCCCCAGCATTTT
>.|TRBJ2-7|TRBV5-1|.
CASSPTLPSGEQYF
TGCGCCAGCAGCCCAACCCTCCCATCAGGCGAGCAGTACTTC
>.|TRBJ2-1|TRBV20-1|.
CSARGPGLYNEQFF
TGCAGTGCTAGAGGCCCAGGCCTCTACAATGAGCAGTTCTTC
>.|TRBJ2-1|TRBV6-1|.
CASSVREYNEQFF
TGTGCCAGCAGTGTACGGGAATACAATGAGCAGTTCTTC
>few|TRBJ2-1|TRBV7-8|TRBD2
CASSLVASRGEDEQFF
TGTGCCAGCAGCTTAGTAGCTTCCCGGGGGGAGGATGAGCAGTTCTTC
>.|TRBJ1-1|TRBV7-9|.
CASTFEPAPRDTEAFF
TGTGCCAGCACCTTCGAACCGGCCCCTCGGGACACTGAAGCTTTCTTT
>.|TRBJ2-7|TRBV3-1|.
CASSQARAAYEQYF
TGTGCCAGCAGCCAAGCCAGGGCGGCCTACGAGCAGTACTTC
>.|TRBJ2-1|TRBV12-3/TRBV12-4|.
CASSSLGVIEQFF
TGTGCCAGCAGTTCCCTGGGGGTAATTGAGCAGTTCTTC
>.|TRBJ2-3|TRBV6-5|.
CASSPGALTPVTQYF
TGTGCCAGCAGCCCCGGGGCCTTAACCCCGGTAACGCAGTATTTT
>.|TRBJ2-3|TRBV6-4|.
CASTSGPGAPGLYF
TGTGCCAGCACCTCGGGCCCAGGGGCTCCAGGTCTGTATTTT
>.|TRBJ2-5|TRBV6-2/TRBV6-3|.
CASSRGTPYQETQYF
TGTGCCAGCAGTCGCGGGACTCCGTACCAAGAGACCCAGTACTTC
>.|TRBJ1-4|TRBV7-2|.
CASSPRTEILFF
TGTGCCAGCAGCCCCCGGACAGAGATACTGTTTTTT
>.|TRBJ2-1|TRBV7-2|TRBD2
CASSFPTSGGTTSSYNEQFF
TGTGCCAGCAGCTTTCCTACTAGCGGGGGAACTACTAGCTCCTACAATGAGCAGTTCTTC
>.|TRBJ2-1|TRBV6-1|.
CASSRDDYNEQFF
TGTGCCAGCAGTCGAGACGACTACAATGAGCAGTTCTTC
>.|TRBJ2-1|TRBV30|.
CAWSVLGLNEQFF
TGTGCCTGGAGTGTACTCGGACTTAATGAGCAGTTCTTC
>.|TRBJ1-2|TRBV5-1|.
CASSLATTFPSGGYTF
TGCGCCAGCAGCTTGGCTACGACCTTTCCCAGTGGTGGCTACACCTTC
>.|TRBJ2-5|TRBV2|.
CASSEETGGETQYF
TGTGCCAGCAGTGAAGAAACGGGGGGCGAGACCCAGTACTTC
>.|TRBJ1-1|TRBV29-1|.
CSSTTGHTEAFF
TGCAGCTCAACGACAGGACACACTGAAGCTTTCTTT
>once|TRBJ2-1|TRBV30|TRBD2
CAWTRTSGGAYEQFF
TGTGCCTGGACCCGAACTAGCGGGGGGGCCTATGAGCAGTTCTTC
>.|TRBJ2-5|TRBV5-1|.
CASSPSEGKETQYF
TGCGCCAGCAGCCCTTCCGAGGGCAAAGAGACCCAGTACTTC
>few|TRBJ2-7|TRBV5-1|.
CASSFQGRHEQYF
TGCGCCAGCAGCTTCCAGGGGCGACACGAGCAGTACTTC
>few|TRBJ2-3|TRBV12-3/TRBV12-4|TRBD2
CASSSRGITDTQYF
TGTGCCAGCAGTTCGCGGGGGATCACAGATACGCAGTATTTT
>.|TRBJ1-1|TRBV29-1|.
CSAPGRSVNTEAFF
TGCAGCGCCCCGGGACGCAGTGTGAACACTGAAGCTTTCTTT
>.|TRBJ1-2|TRBV4-2|.
CASSHVPIGRGNYGYTF
TGTGCCAGCAGCCACGTCCCAATTGGACGGGGGAACTATGGCTACACCTTC
>.|TRBJ2-1|TRBV5-5|TRBD2
CASSLASSGVEDEQFF
TGTGCCAGCAGCTTGGCCTCTAGCGGGGTGGAGGATGAGCAGTTCTTC
>.|TRBJ2-5|TRBV7-2|.
CASSLTFREQETQYF
TGTGCCAGCAGCCTAACCTTCAGGGAGCAAGAGACCCAGTACTTC
>.|TRBJ2-7|TRBV20-1|TRBD1
CSASPPTGSSYEQYF
TGCAGTGCTAGCCCTCCGACAGGGAGCTCCTACGAGCAGTACTTC
>.|TRBJ1-1|TRBV7-2|.
CASSSGPQGTEAFF
TGTGCCAGCAGCTCGGGACCCCAAGGGACTGAAGCTTTCTTT
>.|TRBJ2-1|TRBV20-1|TRBD2
CSASPWEGLSYNEQFF
TGCAGTGCTAGCCCCTGGGAGGGGCTGAGCTACAATGAGCAGTTCTTC
>few|TRBJ2-1|TRBV29-1|.
CSVVAGRGGNEQFF
TGCAGCGTTGTGGCCGGTCGAGGGGGGAATGAGCAGTTCTTC
>.|TRBJ1-5|TRBV21-1|.
CASCGQGAFSNQPQHF
TGTGCCAGCTGCGGACAGGGGGCGTTCAGCAATCAGCCCCAGCATTTT
>.|TRBJ2-4|TRBV4-2|.
CASSQDRGAGDIQYF
TGTGCCAGCAGCCAAGACCGGGGGGCTGGTGACATTCAGTACTTC
>.|TRBJ1-5|TRBV7-8|.
CASSSTHGGSLIAQHF
TGTGCCAGCAGCTCAACCCATGGGGGGAGCTTAATAGCCCAGCATTTT
>.|TRBJ2-5|TRBV5-1|TRBD2
CASSLERSGGETQYF
TGCGCCAGCAGCTTGGAAAGGAGCGGGGGAGAGACCCAGTACTTC
>many|TRBJ2-5|TRBV7-2|TRBD2
CASSWKLAGEGETQYF
TGTGCCAGCAGCTGGAAATTAGCGGGGGAGGGAGAGACCCAGTACTTC
>few|TRBJ1-6|TRBV20-1|.
CSAMLTRPPLHF
TGCAGTGCTATGCTAACCAGGCCACCCCTCCACTTT
>many|TRBJ2-1|TRBV7-2|TRBD2
CASSPFAAGEYEQFF
TGTGCCAGCAGCCCCTTCGCGGCGGGGGAATATGAGCAGTTCTTC
>.|TRBJ2-7|TRBV2|.
CASRVRSTGSYEQYF
TGTGCCAGCCGGGTCCGGAGCACGGGCTCCTACGAGCAGTACTTC
>.|TRBJ2-1|TRBV2|.
CASSEGNNEQFF
TGTGCCAGCAGTGAAGGGAACAATGAGCAGTTCTTC
>few|TRBJ2-3|TRBV5-1|.
CASSVVEGWTDTQYF
TGCGCCAGCAGCGTGGTGGAAGGGTGGACAGATACGCAGTATTTT
>.|TRBJ2-3|TRBV7-3|.
CASSPNGGLGDTQYF
TGTGCCAGCAGCCCCAACGGGGGGCTGGGGGATACGCAGTATTTT
>.|TRBJ2-3|TRBV27|.
CASSLRGSFFLTDTQYF
TGTGCCAGCAGTTTGCGAGGGTCCTTTTTTCTCACAGATACGCAGTATTTT
>once|TRBJ2-5|TRBV30|.
CAGSIQETQYF
TGTGCCGGGAGCATCCAAGAGACCCAGTACTTC
>.|TRBJ2-5|TRBV28|.
CASSWKDYPDNEQYF
TGTGCCAGCAGTTGGAAGGACTATCCAGACAATGAGCAGTACTTC
>few|TRBJ2-7|TRBV29-1|.
CSVARGRSYEQYF
TGCAGCGTTGCCCGAGGACGGAGCTACGAGCAGTACTTC
>.|TRBJ2-1|TRBV4-2|TRBD2
CASSQDVGGGAFEQFF
TGTGCCAGCAGCCAAGATGTGGGCGGGGGGGCCTTTGAGCAGTTCTTC
>.|TRBJ2-1|TRBV15|TRBD1
CATSRGQGATYNEQFF
TGTGCCACCAGCAGAGGCCAGGGGGCTACCTACAATGAGCAGTTCTTC
>.|TRBJ2-7|TRBV12-3/TRBV12-4|TRBD1
CASSLTGHEQYF
TGTGCCAGCAGTTTGACAGGGCACGAGCAGTACTTC
>few|TRBJ2-5|TRBV15|.
CATSMGPLQETQYF
TGTGCCACCAGCATGGGACCCCTCCAAGAGACCCAGTACTTC
>.|TRBJ2-7|TRBV27|.
CASSLGQVVGEQYF
TGTGCCAGCAGTTTGGGGCAGGTTGTGGGCGAGCAGTACTTC
>.|TRBJ1-2|TRBV29-1|.
CSVSEGVYGYTF
TGCAGCGTTAGTGAGGGAGTCTATGGCTACACCTTC
>.|TRBJ2-4|TRBV27|.
CASRLGNRADIQYF
TGTGCCAGCAGGCTGGGCAACAGGGCGGACATTCAGTACTTC
>.|TRBJ2-7|TRBV7-2|.
CASSPLGVSSYEQYF
TGTGCCAGCAGCCCCCTAGGCGTAAGCTCCTACGAGCAGTACTTC
>.|TRBJ2-2|TRBV5-1|.
CASSLAEVHTGELFF
TGCGCCAGCAGCTTGGCGGAGGTACACACCGGGGAGCTGTTTTTT
>.|TRBJ2-1|TRBV25-1|.
CASRRGGAFGNEQFF
TGTGCCAGCAGGCGCGGGGGCGCGTTCGGCAATGAGCAGTTCTTC